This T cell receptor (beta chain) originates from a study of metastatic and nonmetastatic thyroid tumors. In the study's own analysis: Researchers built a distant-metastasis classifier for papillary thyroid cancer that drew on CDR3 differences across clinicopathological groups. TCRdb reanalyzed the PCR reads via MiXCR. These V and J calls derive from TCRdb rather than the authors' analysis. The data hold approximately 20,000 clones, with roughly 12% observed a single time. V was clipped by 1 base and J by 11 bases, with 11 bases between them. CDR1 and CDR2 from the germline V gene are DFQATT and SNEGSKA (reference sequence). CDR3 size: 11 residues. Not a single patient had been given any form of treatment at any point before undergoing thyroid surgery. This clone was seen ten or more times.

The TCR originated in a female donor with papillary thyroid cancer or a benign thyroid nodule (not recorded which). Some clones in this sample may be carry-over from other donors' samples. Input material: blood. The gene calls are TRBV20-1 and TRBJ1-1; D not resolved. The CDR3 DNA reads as TGCAGTGCTAGAGTCTTAGAGACTGCTTTCTTT. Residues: CSARVLETAFF.